Described below is a single T cell receptor beta chain sequence and its context. The read ends 3 residues before the CDR3 terminus; that terminus is restored from the germline J gene. Trimming cost V 5 bases and J 4 bases, with 17 bases left between them. CDR1 is SGHTA and CDR2 is FQGTGA in the germline V gene. The CDR3 runs to 15 residues. The data are from a study of T cells in women clearing cervical HPV infection. Study as a whole: HLA type could not be excluded as a confounder.

Assay used: immunoSEQ multiplex PCR; TCRdb lists only in-frame clones, some missing. This repertoire includes fewer than 40,000 clones. The source material was blood buffy coat. This TCR derives from a woman between 18 and 69 years old with a cervical HPV16 infection that either progressed to CIN3+ or cleared (not recorded which). V usage is TRBV7-3 and J usage is TRBJ2-5; a weak D match, TRBD1 (6 bases). The CDR3 loop reads CASSPRAVRGETQYF. Incomplete CDR3 DNA: TGTGCCAGCAGCCCCAGGGCGGTCAGGGGAGAGACC.